This TCR beta chain emerged from a study of T cells in Graves' hyperthyroidism and ophthalmopathy. Stable Graves' hyperthyroidism meant no ophthalmopathy progression within 18 months. It was uncontrolled infection, other autoimmune disease, pregnancy or lactation that excluded patients. In its sample, this clonotype was seen many times. Its antigen is not identified. Study-level points and caveats: Patients with ophthalmopathy were separated from those with stable hyperthyroidism by a 13 V-J model. Most clonotypes expanded in the thyroid (above 0.001) were also present in blood.

Amplification of TCR beta CDR3 regions was performed using RNA transcripts as template. The TCR CDR3 was amplified in a first-round RT-PCR using the HTBI primer set. TCRdb reanalysed the multiplex PCR reads using MiXCR and keeps one entry per CDR3 protein. The data show 300,000 to 400,000 distinct CDR3 sequences, over 11% seen once. This clonotype was sampled from a woman aged 60-70 years with Graves' hyperthyroidism. Sequences were obtained from blood.

The CDR3 protein is CASSLIRGAGGELFF. CDR3 sequence (DNA): TGTGCCAGCAGCCTAATAAGGGGGGCGGGCGGGGAGCTGTTTTTT. The genes are TRBV12-3 or TRBV12-4 and TRBJ2-2; either TRBD1 or TRBD2 may supply D (6 bases each). The CDR3 length is 15 residues. Trimming left V 6 bases short and J 7 bases short, with 18 bases between.